What follows is one TCR beta chain and its context. What it recognizes is unknown. These data come from a study of shared clonotypes between healthy human individuals. Study-level information: Per-donor plates numbered three CD4 naive, three CD4 memory, two CD8 naive and one CD8 memory.

The study drew its donors from healthy HIV-negative adults without recent acute infections or vaccinations. Study-level points and caveats: Clonotype sharing among donors was expected to depend on sequencing depth. Genetic and exposure-history diversity was limited by the few donors.

CDR1 MNHEY and CDR2 SVGAGI come from the germline V gene. The CDR3 length is 16 residues. The V gene end was trimmed by 4 bases and the J gene end by 5 bases; junction bases not matched to a gene: 10. Clones were read by immunoSEQ multiplex PCR, and TCRdb kept only the in-frame ones, dropping some. The sample includes 80,000 to 100,000 clones, approximately 63% seen only once; the top ten take approximately 55%. The gene calls are TRBV6-5 and TRBJ1-5, with 8 bases that match TRBD1. The sample comprised memory CD8+ T cells sorted from blood. Specified subset: CD45RO+ cells pooled with CCR7-negative TemRA cells. The source is a man aged 30-40 years in good health. This chain's CDR3 is CASSSYTGGEDQPQHF. CDR3 DNA sequence: TGTGCCAGCAGTTCGTACACAGGGGGAGAGGATCAGCCCCAGCATTTT.